This T cell receptor (beta chain) was profiled in a study of blood T cell repertoires in COVID-19. Patients from Seattle were sampled longitudinally, starting during active infection. This table comes from immunoSEQ multiplex PCR, and its TCRdb copy is limited to in-frame clones, with some not included. The sample has about 290,000 clones; roughly 91% are singletons. The material sequenced was peripheral blood. This clonotype was sampled from a woman under 40 with COVID-19, enrolled during active disease.

CDR3 bases: TGCGCCAGCAGCTTGGTACAGCAAAACTATGGCTACACCTTC. It translates to CASSLVQQNYGYTF. The rearrangement links TRBV5-1 to TRBJ1-2; D ambiguous. Per the germline V gene, CDR1 is SGHRS and CDR2 is YFSETQ. The CDR3 sequence is 14 residues long. The ends were cut back, 0 bases at V and 2 bases at J, with 8 bases in the middle.